This TCR beta chain is from a study of shared clonotypes between healthy human individuals. Regarding this clone: Other DNA sequences in the sample encode the same CDR3.

Assay: immunoSEQ multiplex PCR; the TCRdb copy retains only in-frame clones and omits some. The sample holds 1,500,000 or so clones, approximately 98.5% seen once. Germline loops: CDR1 SGHRS, CDR2 YFSETQ. This CDR3 region has 15 residues. V was clipped by 0 bases and J by 2 bases, with 8 bases between them. This receptor was identified in a man younger than 40 in good health. Specimen: naive CD4+ T cells sorted from blood. The subset here: CD45RA+ positively selected. This chain connects TRBV5-1 to TRBJ2-2, with a possible D match to TRBD2 (5 bases). The CDR3 DNA reads TGCGCCAGCAGCTTGGTGGGGAGCAACACCGGGGAGCTGTTTTTT. This codes for CASSLVGSNTGELFF.